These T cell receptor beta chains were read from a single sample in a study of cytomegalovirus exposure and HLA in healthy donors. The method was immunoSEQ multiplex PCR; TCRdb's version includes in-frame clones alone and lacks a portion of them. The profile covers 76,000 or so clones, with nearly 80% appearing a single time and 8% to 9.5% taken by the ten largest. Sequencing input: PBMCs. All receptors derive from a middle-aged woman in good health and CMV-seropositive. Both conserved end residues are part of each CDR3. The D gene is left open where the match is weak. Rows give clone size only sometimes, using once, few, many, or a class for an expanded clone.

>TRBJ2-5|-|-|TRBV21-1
CASSGGTSGETQYF
TGTGCCAGCAGCGGTGGGACTAGCGGAGAGACCCAGTACTTC
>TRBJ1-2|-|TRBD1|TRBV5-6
CASSHPGQGNYGYTF
TGTGCCAGCAGCCATCCGGGACAGGGTAACTATGGCTACACCTTC
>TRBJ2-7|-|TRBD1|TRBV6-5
CASSYSVGTGGYEQYF
TGTGCCAGCAGTTACTCGGTCGGGACAGGGGGATACGAGCAGTACTTC
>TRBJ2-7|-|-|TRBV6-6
CASSSQIYEQYF
TGTGCCAGCAGTTCCCAGATCTACGAGCAGTACTTC
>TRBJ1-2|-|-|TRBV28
CASIPGGSSPYGYTF
TGTGCCAGCATCCCGGGGGGAAGCAGCCCTTATGGCTACACCTTC
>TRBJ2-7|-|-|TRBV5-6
CASSLVYEQYF
TGTGCCAGCAGCTTGGTATACGAGCAGTACTTC
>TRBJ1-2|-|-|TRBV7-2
CASRPPGFTYGYTF
TGTGCCAGCAGACCCCCGGGTTTCACCTATGGCTACACCTTC
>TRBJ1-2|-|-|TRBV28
CASSQQSSNYGYTF
TGTGCCAGCAGTCAACAGAGCTCAAACTATGGCTACACCTTC
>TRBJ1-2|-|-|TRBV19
CASSLRDNYGYTF
TGTGCCAGTAGTCTCAGGGATAACTATGGCTACACCTTC
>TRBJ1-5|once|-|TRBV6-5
CASSDRPRVEPQHF
TGTGCCAGCAGCGACAGGCCGAGAGTAGAGCCCCAGCATTTT
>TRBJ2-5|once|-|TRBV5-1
CASSLLGGQETQYF
TGCGCCAGCAGCTTGCTGGGGGGCCAAGAGACCCAGTACTTC
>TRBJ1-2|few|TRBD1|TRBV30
CAWIKGAYGYTF
TGTGCCTGGATAAAGGGGGCCTATGGCTACACCTTC
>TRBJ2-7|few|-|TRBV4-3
CASSQGRRGGFEQYF
TGCGCCAGCAGCCAAGGTCGCAGGGGAGGGTTCGAGCAGTACTTC
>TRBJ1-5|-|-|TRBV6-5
CASSYSISAGDQPQHF
TGTGCCAGCAGTTACTCGATATCTGCAGGGGATCAGCCCCAGCATTTT
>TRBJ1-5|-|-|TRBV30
CAWSPRFYWPQHF
TGTGCCTGGAGTCCGCGTTTCTACTGGCCCCAGCATTTT
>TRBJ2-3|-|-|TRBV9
CASSAVSTDTQYF
TGTGCCAGCAGCGCCGTTAGCACAGATACGCAGTATTTT
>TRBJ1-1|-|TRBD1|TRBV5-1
CASSLARGSGAFF
TGCGCCAGCAGCTTGGCCAGGGGGTCTGGAGCTTTCTTT
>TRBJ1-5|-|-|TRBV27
CASSRGDGNQPQHF
TGTGCCAGCAGTCGCGGTGATGGCAATCAGCCCCAGCATTTT
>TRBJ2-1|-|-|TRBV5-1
CASRDPRGPYNEQFF
TGCGCCAGCCGGGATCCGCGGGGCCCCTACAATGAGCAGTTCTTC
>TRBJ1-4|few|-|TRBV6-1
CASREGATNEKLFF
TGTGCCAGCAGGGAGGGCGCAACTAATGAAAAACTGTTTTTT
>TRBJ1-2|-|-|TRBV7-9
CASSPSGLYGYTF
TGTGCCAGCAGCCCTTCGGGACTTTATGGCTACACCTTC
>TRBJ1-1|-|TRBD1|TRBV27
CASSQGGTEAFF
TGTGCCAGCAGCCAGGGGGGAACTGAAGCTTTCTTT
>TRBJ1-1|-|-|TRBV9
CASSVGGRLTEAFF
TGTGCCAGCAGCGTGGGAGGCAGACTCACTGAAGCTTTCTTT
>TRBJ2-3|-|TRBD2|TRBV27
CASSSFSGGVGTQYF
TGTGCCAGCAGTTCCTTCAGCGGGGGGGTAGGTACGCAGTATTTT
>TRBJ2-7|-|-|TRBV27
CASRGTASYEQYF
TGTGCCAGCAGAGGTACAGCTTCCTACGAGCAGTACTTC
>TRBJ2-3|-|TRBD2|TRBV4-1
CASSQEGRGSLETDTQYF
TGCGCCAGCAGCCAAGAGGGGCGGGGGAGCCTTGAGACAGATACGCAGTATTTT
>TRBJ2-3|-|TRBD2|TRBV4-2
CASSQDGTSDTQYF
TGTGCCAGCAGCCAAGATGGGACTAGCGATACGCAGTATTTT
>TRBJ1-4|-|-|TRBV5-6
CASSLGTRVNEKLFF
TGTGCCAGCAGCCTGGGGACTCGTGTTAATGAAAAACTGTTTTTT
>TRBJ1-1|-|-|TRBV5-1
CASSFRALNTEAFF
TGCGCCAGCAGCTTCCGAGCTTTGAACACTGAAGCTTTCTTT
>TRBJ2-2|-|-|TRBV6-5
CASIQNTGELFF
TGTGCCAGCATCCAGAACACCGGGGAGCTGTTTTTT
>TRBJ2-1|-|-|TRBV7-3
CASSLYGGPLSYNEQFF
TGTGCCAGCAGCTTATACGGGGGGCCGTTATCCTACAATGAGCAGTTCTTC
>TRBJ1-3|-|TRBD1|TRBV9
CASRPSGGSGNTIYF
TGTGCCAGCAGACCTTCAGGGGGCTCTGGAAACACCATATATTTT
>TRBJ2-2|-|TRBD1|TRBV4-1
CASSQGRQGAPRWTGELFF
TGCGCCAGCAGCCAAGGGAGGCAGGGGGCTCCCCGGTGGACCGGGGAGCTGTTTTTT
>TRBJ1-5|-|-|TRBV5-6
CASSQDRHQPQHF
TGTGCCAGCAGCCAAGACAGACATCAGCCCCAGCATTTT
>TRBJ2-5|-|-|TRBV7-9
CASSDGTFVETQYF
TGTGCCAGCAGCGACGGGACATTTGTGGAGACCCAGTACTTC
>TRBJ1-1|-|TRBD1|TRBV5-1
CASSLTPGQENTEAFF
TGCGCCAGCAGTCTTACCCCGGGACAGGAGAACACTGAAGCTTTCTTT
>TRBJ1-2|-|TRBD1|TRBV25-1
CASRGQGASSGYTF
TGTGCCAGCCGAGGACAGGGGGCCTCGAGTGGCTACACCTTC
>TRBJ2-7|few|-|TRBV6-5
CASRRDGTLSYEQYF
TGTGCCAGCAGACGAGACGGGACTTTGTCCTACGAGCAGTACTTC
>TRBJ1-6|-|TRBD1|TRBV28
CASSLSSGGYNSPLHF
TGTGCCAGCAGTTTATCGTCAGGGGGGTATAATTCACCCCTCCACTTT
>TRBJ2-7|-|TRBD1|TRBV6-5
CASSKTGSEQYF
TGTGCCAGCAGCAAGACAGGGTCTGAGCAGTACTTC
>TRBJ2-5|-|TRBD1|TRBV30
CAWGLRQGDGETQYF
TGTGCCTGGGGGCTTAGACAGGGGGATGGAGAGACCCAGTACTTC
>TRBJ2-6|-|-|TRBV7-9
CASSLIRRGTGANVLTF
TGTGCCAGCAGCTTAATTAGACGGGGTACTGGGGCCAACGTCCTGACTTTC
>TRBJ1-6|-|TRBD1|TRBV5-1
CASSLRGGPGQVPSPLHF
TGCGCCAGCAGCTTGCGTGGGGGGCCGGGACAGGTGCCTTCACCCCTCCACTTT
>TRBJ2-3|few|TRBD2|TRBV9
CASSPGLAGGTSTDTQYF
TGTGCCAGCAGCCCGGGACTAGCGGGGGGGACTAGCACAGATACGCAGTATTTT
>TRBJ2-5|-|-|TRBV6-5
CASSLGGKETQYF
TGTGCCAGCAGCCTTGGGGGGAAAGAGACCCAGTACTTC
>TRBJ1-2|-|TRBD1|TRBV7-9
CASSFGQGRRYGYTF
TGTGCCAGCAGCTTTGGACAGGGCCGTAGGTATGGCTACACCTTC
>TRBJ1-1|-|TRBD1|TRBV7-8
CASSLGQVNTEAFF
TGTGCCAGCAGCTTGGGACAGGTGAACACTGAAGCTTTCTTT
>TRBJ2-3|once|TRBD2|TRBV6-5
CASSTGTMGDTQYF
TGTGCCAGCAGTACCGGGACTATGGGAGATACGCAGTATTTT
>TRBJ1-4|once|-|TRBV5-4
CASSSDSNGREKLFF
TGTGCCAGCAGCTCTGACTCTAACGGGAGGGAAAAACTGTTTTTT
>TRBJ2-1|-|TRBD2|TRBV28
CASISEDTSGPYNEQFF
TGTGCCAGCATCTCGGAGGATACTAGCGGACCATACAATGAGCAGTTCTTC
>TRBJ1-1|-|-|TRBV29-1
CSVAGWENTEAFF
TGCAGCGTTGCGGGGTGGGAGAACACTGAAGCTTTCTTT
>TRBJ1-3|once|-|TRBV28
CASVDSGNTIYF
TGTGCCAGTGTAGACTCTGGAAACACCATATATTTT
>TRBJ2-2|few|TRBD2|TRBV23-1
CASSAGAGELFF
TGCGCCAGCAGTGCGGGGGCCGGGGAGCTGTTTTTT
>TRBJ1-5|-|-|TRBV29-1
CSATISNQPQHF
TGCAGCGCGACAATTAGCAATCAGCCCCAGCATTTT
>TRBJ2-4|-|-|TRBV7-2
CASSTVTRGPNIQYF
TGTGCCAGCAGCACAGTCACGCGGGGGCCAAACATTCAGTACTTC
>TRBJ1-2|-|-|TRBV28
CASTGVVYGYTF
TGTGCCAGCACAGGGGTGGTATATGGCTACACCTTC
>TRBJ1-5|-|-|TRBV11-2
CASSLAGSQPQHF
TGTGCCAGCAGCTTAGCAGGGTCTCAGCCCCAGCATTTT